The 27 T cell receptor beta chains given below trace back to one sample, sequenced in a study of T cell repertoires in cytomegalovirus infection. TCRdb reprocessed the reads via MiXCR and lists one record per CDR3 protein. The table records over 100,000 distinct CDR3 sequences, approximately 15% of them present only once. Sequencing input: PBMCs. The receptors were sampled from a human donor in good health (CMV status not recorded). Some clones in this sample may be carry-over from other donors' samples.

This clonotype is medium-sized in the sample. The rearrangement uses TRBV7-2 and TRBJ1-2, with a possible D match to TRBD1 (5 bases). Germline CDR1 reads SGHTA; CDR2 reads FQGNSA. This CDR3 spans 16 amino acids. The germline V and J ends were trimmed by 5 bases and 0 bases, with 16 bases remaining between them. CDR3: CASSHPGRATNYGYTF. CDR3 coding DNA: TGTGCCAGCAGCCATCCGGGCAGGGCTACTAACTATGGCTACACCTTC.

This chain uses TRBV28 with TRBJ2-3; the match to TRBD1 covers 9 bases. The CDR3 covers 17 residues. The ends lost 5 bases at V and 1 base at J; junction bases unmatched: 10. CDR1 and CDR2 (germline): MDHEN, SYDVKM. The CDR3 sequence is CASSPGTGRSGTDTQYF. The CDR3, as DNA: TGTGCCAGCAGTCCAGGGACAGGGAGGAGTGGCACAGATACGCAGTATTTT.

This clonotype was seen more than once but under ten times. This chain uses TRBV20-1 with TRBJ1-1; 8 positions match TRBD1. Unmatched junction bases numbered 6, after V lost 6 bases and J lost 3 bases. This CDR3 region has 13 residues. CDR1 and CDR2 from the germline V gene are DFQATT and SNEGSKA (reference sequence). CDR3: CSARTGGDTEAFF. The CDR3 DNA reads TGCAGTGCCCGAACAGGGGGGGACACTGAAGCTTTCTTT.

This clonotype was detected only a few times. The chain joins TRBV20-1 to TRBJ2-3, with TRBD2 matching 8 bases. V was pared by 0 bases and J by 2 bases, with 7 bases of the junction left unmatched. CDR1 DFQATT and CDR2 SNEGSKA come from the germline V gene (reference sequence). The CDR3 runs to 16 residues. CDR3: CSARDHWRGATDTQYF. CDR3 nucleotide sequence: TGCAGTGCTAGAGATCATTGGCGGGGGGCCACAGATACGCAGTATTTT.

Many counts were recorded for this clonotype. The chain recombines TRBV4-1 with TRBJ2-7; the D gene is possibly TRBD2 (7 bases). CDR1 and CDR2 from the germline V gene are MGHRA and YSYEKL. Trimming took 6 bases from V and 2 from J, leaving 17 bases between them. CDR3 size: 15 residues. The CDR3 DNA sequence: TGCGCCAGCAGTACCGTCGGCGGGGGCCCCTACGAGCAGTACTTC. Translation: CASSTVGGGPYEQYF.

This clonotype has a count of ten or more. The genes are TRBV6-2 or TRBV6-3 and TRBJ2-5; weak D call: TRBD2 (5 bases). Germline loops: CDR1 MNHEY, CDR2 SVGEGT. The CDR3 runs to 14 residues. Trimming took 5 bases from V and 5 from J, leaving 15 bases between them. The CDR3 here is CASSRGLERETQYF. CDR3 sequence (DNA): TGTGCCAGCAGTCGAGGACTCGAACGCGAGACCCAGTACTTC.

The chain has TRBV4-3 and TRBJ2-7; D uncertain. The CDR3 is made up of 13 amino acids. CDR1 is LGHNA, CDR2 YSLEER, per germline. V lost 2 bases and J lost 3, with 8 bases in between. The CDR3 here is CASSQFTGYEQYF. The CDR3 coding sequence is TGCGCCAGCAGCCAATTTACCGGCTACGAGCAGTACTTC.

This clonotype has more than one count but fewer than ten. The chain combines TRBV20-1 with TRBJ1-6, with TRBD1 matching 9 bases. Looked up from germline, CDR1 is DFQATT and CDR2 is SNEGSKA (reference sequence). This CDR3 contains 15 residues. Trimming removed 6 bases from V and 7 bases from J; junction bases left unmatched: 10. Written as DNA, the CDR3 is TGCAGTGCGGAGGCCCGGGACAGGGACAATTCACCCCTCCACTTT. Translating gives CSAEARDRDNSPLHF.

This sequence joins TRBV10-3 and TRBJ2-3; TRBD2 aligns across 8 bases. Germline V CDR1 and CDR2: ENHRY, SYGVKD. The V and J ends lost 0 bases and 3 bases, in that order; junction bases with no gene match: 8. The CDR3 is 17 residues long. DNA for the CDR3: TGTGCCATCAGTGAGTCAAGTCGGGGGGGCCGGACAGATACGCAGTATTTT. This encodes CAISESSRGGRTDTQYF.

The chain recombines TRBV2 with TRBJ1-5, with no clear D. The CDR3 totals 11 residues. Trimming removed 3 bases at V and 9 bases at J, with 6 bases between. Looked up from germline, CDR1 is SNHLY and CDR2 is FYNNEI. The CDR3 protein is CASSDPSPQHF. CDR3 DNA: TGTGCCAGCAGTGACCCTTCGCCCCAGCATTTT.

This clonotype came up a few times. The gene calls are TRBV7-2 and TRBJ1-3, with unresolved D. Trimming took off 5 bases at V and 4 bases at J, with 15 bases between the two ends. In germline, CDR1 is SGHTA, CDR2 FQGNSA. The CDR3 length is 15 residues. CDR3 sequence (DNA): TGTGCCAGCAGCCCGGAGACCCTGCCAGGAAACACCATATATTTT. It codes for CASSPETLPGNTIYF.

The chain couples TRBV7-9 to TRBJ2-7, with a tentative D call TRBD2 (5 bases). The germline CDR1 and CDR2 sequences are SEHNR and FQNEAQ (reference sequence). The CDR3 has 16 residues. V lost 0 bases to trimming and J lost 2 bases, with 14 bases between them. CDR3: CASSLALPGSAYEQYF. Written as DNA, the CDR3 is TGTGCCAGCAGCTTAGCATTGCCGGGGTCGGCCTACGAGCAGTACTTC.

The chain uses TRBV5-6 and TRBJ1-1; no clear D gene. V lost 4 bases and J lost 0, with 19 bases in between. This CDR3 has 17 residues. CDR1 and CDR2 from the germline V gene are SGHDT and YYEEEE. The CDR3 DNA is TGTGCCAGCAGCGCTGGGTGGAGGGTCAGTATGAACACTGAAGCTTTCTTT. Amino acid sequence: CASSAGWRVSMNTEAFF.

A few counts support this clonotype. The chain employs TRBV10-3 and TRBJ1-4, with TRBD1 as a possible D gene (5 bases). This CDR3 comprises 13 residues. Germline lookup yields CDR1 ENHRY and CDR2 SYGVKD. Trimming took 9 bases from V and 5 from J, leaving 13 bases between them. The CDR3 loop reads CAIRRDPNEKLFF. The CDR3 DNA sequence: TGTGCCATACGCCGGGACCCGAATGAAAAACTGTTTTTT.

This clonotype has a count of ten or more. This chain links TRBV28 with TRBJ2-5; TRBD2 matches 10 bases. V lost 6 bases, J lost 4 bases, and 5 bases stayed unmatched. Germline V gives CDR1 MDHEN, CDR2 SYDVKM. The CDR3 is made up of 14 amino acids. The CDR3 DNA is TGTGCCAGCAGCTATACTAGCGGGGTAGAGACCCAGTACTTC. It yields the protein CASSYTSGVETQYF.

This clonotype was observed many times. The J gene is TRBJ2-1, the V gene TRBV7-3; 12 bases match TRBD2. Losses at the gene ends were 1 base for V and 12 bases for J; bases not matched to a gene: 4. Germline CDR1 SGHTA, CDR2 FQGTGA. The CDR3 is 14 residues long. The CDR3 spells CASSLKLAGGLQFF. CDR3 nucleotides: TGTGCCAGCAGCTTAAAACTAGCGGGGGGCCTGCAGTTCTTC.

This chain links TRBV5-4 with TRBJ2-4, with TRBD1 matching over 7 bases. The CDR3 is 16 amino acids. The germline V gene encodes CDR1 SGHNT and CDR2 YYREEE (reference sequence). V was clipped by 4 bases and J by 0 bases; unmatched bases: 7. The CDR3 sequence is CASSSRDRLAKNIQYF. As DNA, the CDR3 is TGTGCCAGCAGCAGTAGGGACAGACTAGCCAAAAACATTCAGTACTTC.

Notes on this clonotype: Possible read error: a much larger clone is one base away. The V and J genes are TRBV7-2 and TRBJ1-2; possible D gene TRBD1, 6 bases. Germline V gene lookup returns CDR1 SGHTA and CDR2 FQGNSA. The CDR3 extends over 14 amino acids. The CDR3 sequence: CARSYRDSGVGYTF. CDR3 DNA: TGTGCCCGCAGCTATAGGGATTCAGGGGTGGGCTACACCTTC. Full variable domain (remainder filled in from reference TRBV7-2 and TRBJ1-2): GAGVSQSPSNKVTEKGKDVELRCDPISGHTALYWYRQSLGQGLEFLIYFQGNSAPDKSGLPSDRFSAERTGGSVSTLTIQRTQQEDSAVYLCARSYRDSGVGYTFGSGTRLTVV.

This clonotype was observed a handful of times. The J gene is TRBJ2-7, the V gene TRBV12-3 or TRBV12-4; possible D gene TRBD1, 5 bases. The CDR3 extends over 13 amino acids. V dropped 4 bases and J dropped 3 bases, with 10 bases sitting between them. The CDR3 protein is CASSSSGNYEQYF. In nucleotides, the CDR3 is TGTGCCAGCAGTTCCTCAGGGAACTACGAGCAGTACTTC.

This clonotype appeared many times. J is TRBJ2-7 and V is TRBV27, with TRBD2 matching over 11 bases. V was clipped by 4 bases and J by 2 bases; unmatched bases: 10. The CDR3 has 17 amino acids. The germline V gene has CDR1 MNHEY and CDR2 SMNVEV (reference sequence). This CDR3 is CASSYLSGGASPYEQYF. In DNA form, the CDR3 reads TGTGCCAGCAGTTATCTTAGCGGGGGGGCTTCCCCCTACGAGCAGTACTTC.

Concerning this clonotype: At one of its ends the junction is not consistent with the germline gene, which may arise from a read error. CDR3 protein: CARSSPGPQAPGANVLTF. In DNA form, the CDR3 reads TGTGCCAGAAGCTCTCCAGGGCCTCAGGCCCCTGGGGCCAACGTCCTGACTTTC. The chain joins TRBV7-6 to TRBJ2-6, with D possibly being TRBD1 (5 bases). From germline, CDR1 is SGHVS and CDR2 FNYEAQ. The CDR3 is 18 amino acids.

The chain recombines TRBV28 with TRBJ1-5; 7 positions match TRBD1. Germline-derived CDR1 and CDR2 are MDHEN and SYDVKM. The CDR3 is 16 residues long. V gave up 6 bases and J gave up 0 bases; unmatched junction bases: 8. The DNA for the CDR3 is TGTGCCAGCAGCCCAGGGGGAACGATTAGCAATCAGCCCCAGCATTTT. Amino acid sequence: CASSPGGTISNQPQHF.

This clonotype was found many times. The genes are TRBV7-2 and TRBJ2-5; D unresolved. Germline lookup yields CDR1 SGHTA and CDR2 FQGNSA. The CDR3 has 13 amino acids. Trimming stripped 2 bases from V and 0 bases from J, with 4 bases between. This chain's CDR3 is CASSLLHQETQYF. CDR3 nucleotide sequence: TGTGCCAGCAGCTTACTCCACCAAGAGACCCAGTACTTC.

The chain combines TRBV14 with TRBJ2-3; D remains ambiguous. Germline V gene lookup returns CDR1 SGHDN and CDR2 FVKESK. The CDR3 has 12 residues. V gave up 4 bases and J gave up 4 bases, with 6 bases separating them. In DNA, the CDR3 is TGTGCCAGCAGCCGAGGACCAGATACGCAGTATTTT. Amino acid sequence: CASSRGPDTQYF.

This clonotype turned up a few times. The chain couples TRBV25-1 to TRBJ2-4; a possible D gene is TRBD1 (5 bases). Trimming shortened V by 3 bases and J by 8 bases, and 11 bases separated the two germline ends. Per germline, CDR1 MGHDK and CDR2 SYGVNS. This CDR3 has 13 residues. CDR3 sequence reads: CASSDRVGYIQYF. Here the CDR3 DNA reads TGTGCCAGCAGTGACAGGGTAGGGTACATTCAGTACTTC.

This clonotype showed up just a few times. This chain connects TRBV27 to TRBJ1-5; unclear D gene. Germline V gives CDR1 MNHEY, CDR2 SMNVEV (reference sequence). Trimming took 5 bases from V and 4 from J, leaving 21 bases between them. The CDR3 contains 17 residues. Here the CDR3 DNA reads TGTGCCAGCAGTCCACGAGACATAACCCGTCGAAATCAGCCCCAGCATTTT. Amino acid sequence: CASSPRDITRRNQPQHF.

This clonotype turned up a few times. The chain combines TRBV7-8 with TRBJ1-5, with D uncertain. The ends were cut back, 5 bases at V and 3 bases at J, with 5 bases in the middle. The CDR3 runs to 12 residues. Germline CDR1 is SGHVS and CDR2 is FQNEAQ. CDR3 loop: CASSQPNQPQHF. CDR3 sequence (DNA): TGTGCCAGCAGCCAACCCAATCAGCCCCAGCATTTT.